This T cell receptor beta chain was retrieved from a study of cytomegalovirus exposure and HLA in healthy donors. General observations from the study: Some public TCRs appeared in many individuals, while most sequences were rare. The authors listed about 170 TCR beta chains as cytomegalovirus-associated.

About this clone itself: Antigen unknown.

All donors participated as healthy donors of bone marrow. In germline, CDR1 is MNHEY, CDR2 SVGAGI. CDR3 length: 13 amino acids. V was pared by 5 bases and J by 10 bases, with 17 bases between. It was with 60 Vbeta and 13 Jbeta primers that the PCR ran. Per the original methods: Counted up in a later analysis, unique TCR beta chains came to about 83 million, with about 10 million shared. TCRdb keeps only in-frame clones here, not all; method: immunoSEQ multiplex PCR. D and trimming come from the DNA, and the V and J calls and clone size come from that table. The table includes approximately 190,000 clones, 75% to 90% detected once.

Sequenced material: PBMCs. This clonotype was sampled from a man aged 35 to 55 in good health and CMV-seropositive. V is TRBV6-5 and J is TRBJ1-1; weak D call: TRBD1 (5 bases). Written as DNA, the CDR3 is TGTGCCAGCAGTGAAGCCGGGGGGAGCGGAGCTTTCTTT. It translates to CASSEAGGSGAFF.